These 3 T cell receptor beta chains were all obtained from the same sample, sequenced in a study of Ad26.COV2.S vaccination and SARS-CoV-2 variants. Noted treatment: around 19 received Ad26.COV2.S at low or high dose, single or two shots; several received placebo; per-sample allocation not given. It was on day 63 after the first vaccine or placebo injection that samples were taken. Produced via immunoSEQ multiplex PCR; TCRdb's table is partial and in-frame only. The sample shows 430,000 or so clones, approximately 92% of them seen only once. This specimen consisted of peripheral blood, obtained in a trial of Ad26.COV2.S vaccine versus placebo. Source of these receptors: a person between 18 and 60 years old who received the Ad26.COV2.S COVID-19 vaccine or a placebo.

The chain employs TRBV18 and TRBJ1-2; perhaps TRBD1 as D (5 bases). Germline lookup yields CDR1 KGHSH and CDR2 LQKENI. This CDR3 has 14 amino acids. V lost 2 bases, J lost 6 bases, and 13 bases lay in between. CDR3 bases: TGTGCCAGCTCACCAAGCTCAGGGCCCGATGGCTACACCTTC. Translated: CASSPSSGPDGYTF.

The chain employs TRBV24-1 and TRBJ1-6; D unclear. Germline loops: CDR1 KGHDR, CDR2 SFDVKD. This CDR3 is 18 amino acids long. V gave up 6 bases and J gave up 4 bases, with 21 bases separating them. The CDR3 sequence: CATSFSKGRSPYNSPLHF. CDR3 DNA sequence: TGTGCCACCAGTTTCTCAAAGGGTAGGAGTCCTTATAATTCACCCCTCCACTTT.

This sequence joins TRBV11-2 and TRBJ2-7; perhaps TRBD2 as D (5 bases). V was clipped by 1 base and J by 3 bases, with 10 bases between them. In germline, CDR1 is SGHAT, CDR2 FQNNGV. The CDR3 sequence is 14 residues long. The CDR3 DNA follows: TGTGCCAGCAGCTTAGTACTAGTGGGCTACGAGCAGTACTTC. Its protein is CASSLVLVGYEQYF.